This record concerns one T cell receptor (beta chain) sequence. The target antigen is unknown. This record belongs to a study of vaccination and CD4 T cells after COVID-19. The overall study: Six males and four females, two of them Hispanic, were enrolled as convalescents. Two mRNA vaccine doses were given, either BNT162b2 or mRNA-1273. Collection of post-vaccine samples followed dose two by a median about 72 days, spanning a range of 14 to 241. Overlapping SARS-CoV-2, HCoV-NL63, HCoV-OC43 and HCoV-229E spike peptides stimulated the cells.

Looked up from germline, CDR1 is DFQATT and CDR2 is SNEGSKA (reference sequence). Trimming took off 3 bases at V and 3 bases at J, with 12 bases between the two ends. This CDR3 has 15 residues. Treatment specified: roughly ten-day PBMC culture with coronavirus spike peptide pools or control peptides (ViraFEST assay). The Oncomine TCR Beta short-read assay sequenced DNA from cultured CD4+ T cells. Using its own MiXCR run on the PCR reads, TCRdb lists one record per CDR3 protein. The sample carries fewer than 7,000 distinct CDR3 sequences, more than 60% recorded once. The sequencing sample was made of CD4+ T cells from blood, cultured in vitro. This clonotype was obtained from a human donor who had recovered from COVID-19. This rearrangement joins TRBV20-1 to TRBJ1-6; D is possibly TRBD1 (5 bases). This CDR3 reads CSASPRAHYNSPLHF. Written as DNA, the CDR3 is TGCAGTGCTAGTCCCAGGGCTCACTATAATTCACCCCTCCACTTT.